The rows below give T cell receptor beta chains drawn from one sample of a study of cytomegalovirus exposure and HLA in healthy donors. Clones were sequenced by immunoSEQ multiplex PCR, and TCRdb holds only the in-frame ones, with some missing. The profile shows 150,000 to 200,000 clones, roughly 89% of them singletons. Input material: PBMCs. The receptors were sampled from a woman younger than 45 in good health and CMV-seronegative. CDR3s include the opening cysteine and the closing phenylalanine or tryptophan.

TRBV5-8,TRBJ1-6,CASSFKGAYNSPLHF
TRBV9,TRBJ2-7,CASSVERAAIHEQYF
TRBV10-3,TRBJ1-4,CAITQGINEKLFF
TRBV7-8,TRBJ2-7,CASSTVGTTLKYF
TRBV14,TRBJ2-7,CASSPHETGYYEQYF
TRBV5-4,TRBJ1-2,CASSGQGRLNYGYTF
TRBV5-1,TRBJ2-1,CASSFSGAYNEQFF
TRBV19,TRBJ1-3,CASSIWSPSGNTIYF
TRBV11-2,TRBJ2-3,CASSLLAGGPRTDTQYF
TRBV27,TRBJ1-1,CASSLRQGASEAFF
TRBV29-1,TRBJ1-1,CSVDLVETGGTEAFF
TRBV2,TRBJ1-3,CAGKTGIAGNTIYF
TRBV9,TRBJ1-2,CASSVGQEYGYTF
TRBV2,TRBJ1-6,CASSDRDRGSPLHF
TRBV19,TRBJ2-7,CASSDPLRDTAREQYF
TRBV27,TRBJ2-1,CASSLTSGGNNEQFF
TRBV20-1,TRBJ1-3,CSASTGNTIYF
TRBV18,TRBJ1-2,CASSLLRDKYGYTF
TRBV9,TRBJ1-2,CASSVEDRGFSYGYTF
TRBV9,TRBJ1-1,CASSVGLRGPAHTEAFF
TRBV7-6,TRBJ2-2,CASSSWDRDPNTGELFF
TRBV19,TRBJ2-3,CASSSSRDGTDTQYF
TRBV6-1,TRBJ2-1,CASSVSGGANYNEQFF
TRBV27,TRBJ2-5,CASSPILETLYQETQYF
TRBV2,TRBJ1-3,CASNRVNTIYF
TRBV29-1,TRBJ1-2,CSVVEGANYGYTF
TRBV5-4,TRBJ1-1,CASQEVMNTEAFF
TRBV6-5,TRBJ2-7,CASSQDRVWFEQYF
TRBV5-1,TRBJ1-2,CASSFNRGHYGYTF
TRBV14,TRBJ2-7,CASSRQGWTVEQYF
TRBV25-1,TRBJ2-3,CASSPGVDTQYF
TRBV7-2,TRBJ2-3,CASSFQASGTDTQYF
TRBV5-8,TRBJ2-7,CASSLIRQSSYEQYF
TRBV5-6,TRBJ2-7,CASSWYRGSSYEQYF
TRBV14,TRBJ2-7,CASSQEFGGGPLYEQYF
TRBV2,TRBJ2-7,CATLNDRETLPREQYF
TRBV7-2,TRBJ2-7,CASSPRTGREQYF
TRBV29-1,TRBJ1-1,CSVDSSNTEAFF
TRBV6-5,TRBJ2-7,CASSYRRSYYEQYF
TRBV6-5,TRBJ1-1,CASSYLGGADTEAFF
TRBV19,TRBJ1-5,CASNRQGSGGNQPQHF
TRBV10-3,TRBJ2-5,CAISDPRTGPKGAQYF
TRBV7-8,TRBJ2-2,CASSLAQKPRAGGTGELFF
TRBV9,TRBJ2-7,CASSGSGSSYEQYF
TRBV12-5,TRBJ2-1,CASGHTGGHHNEQFF
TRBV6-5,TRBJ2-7,CASSYGTDSSRQYF
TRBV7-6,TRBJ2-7,CASSDGRAYEQYF
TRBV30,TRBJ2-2,CAWSVAGTANTGELFF
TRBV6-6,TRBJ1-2,CASRPSQGAHNGYTF
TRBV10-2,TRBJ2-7,CASSPGAEGEQYF
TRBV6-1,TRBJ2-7,CASNRAANEQYF
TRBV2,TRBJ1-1,CASSPQGVPEAFF